The next 13 T cell receptor beta chains were all read from a single sample in a study of cytomegalovirus exposure and HLA in healthy donors. 60 Vbeta and 13 Jbeta primers were used in PCR. Profiling relied on immunoSEQ multiplex PCR, and the TCRdb table lists in-frame clones only, not all of them. The sample holds around 100,000 clones, 60% to 70% seen once. Sequences were obtained from PBMCs. These receptor sequences come from a man aged 25 to 40 in good health and CMV-seropositive.

The chain links TRBV29-1 to TRBJ2-1, with unresolved D. Germline V gene lookup returns CDR1 SQVTM and CDR2 ANQGSEA. The CDR3 has 16 amino acids. V was clipped by 7 bases and J by 0 bases, with 19 bases between them. CDR3 DNA sequence: TGCAGCGGTTACCGGAGCAAAACGAGCTCCTACAATGAGCAGTTCTTC. Translated, it gives CSGYRSKTSSYNEQFF.

This clone occurred a few times. The chain employs TRBV6-7 and TRBJ1-5; D might be TRBD1 (5 bases). TRBV6-7 is classed as an ORF, of uncertain function. The CDR3 loop spans 16 amino acids. Trimming cost V 10 bases and J 3 bases, with 22 bases left between them. DNA of the CDR3: TGTGCCAACCCAGACCCAGTCCAGGGTAACAATCAGCCCCAGCATTTT. Residues: CANPDPVQGNNQPQHF.

The chain combines TRBV4-1 with TRBJ2-7; a weak D match, TRBD2 (6 bases). Trimming took off 5 bases at V and 6 bases at J, with 14 bases between the two ends. There are 13 residues in the CDR3. Germline CDR1 is MGHRA and CDR2 is YSYEKL. CDR3 sequence: CASSAGLDGEQYF. The CDR3 DNA sequence: TGCGCCAGCAGCGCGGGGCTAGACGGCGAGCAGTACTTC.

This clone has more than one count but fewer than ten. The chain couples TRBV27 to TRBJ2-7; weak D call: TRBD1 (6 bases). Between the trimmed V and J ends, which lost 7 bases and 6 bases, there was a span of 22 bases. CDR1 MNHEY and CDR2 SMNVEV come from the germline V gene (reference sequence). CDR3 length: 15 amino acids. The CDR3 spells CASTEQGNRVGEQYF. The CDR3 DNA is TGTGCCAGCACCGAACAGGGCAATAGGGTCGGCGAGCAGTACTTC.

The V and J genes are TRBV2 and TRBJ2-3, with D possibly TRBD2 on 5 matching bases. The CDR3 is 14 amino acids. Germline V gene data show CDR1 as SNHLY and CDR2 as FYNNEI. V lost 3 bases, J lost 1 base, and 8 bases lay in between. The CDR3 region has the DNA TGTGCCAGCAGTGAGCGGGTAGGCACAGATACGCAGTATTTT. Protein sequence: CASSERVGTDTQYF.

The chain carries TRBV7-8 and TRBJ2-1, with 11 bases that match TRBD2. V lost 5 bases and J lost 5; bases outside the gene matches: 5. Germline CDR1 is SGHVS and CDR2 is FQNEAQ. This CDR3 spans 15 amino acids. DNA of the CDR3: TGTGCCAGCAGCGCGACTAGCGGGGTCAACAATGAGCAGTTCTTC. Translating gives CASSATSGVNNEQFF.

This chain connects TRBV19 to TRBJ1-2, with no clear D. Germline V gene lookup returns CDR1 LNHDA and CDR2 SQIVND (reference sequence). V shed 7 bases and J shed 7 bases, with 10 bases lying between them. The CDR3 contains 11 residues. The CDR3 protein is CASNNEGGYTF. CDR3 sequence (DNA): TGTGCCAGTAATAACGAGGGTGGCTACACCTTC.

The CDR3: CASSYSEGMNTEAFF. The CDR3 DNA reads as TGTGCCAGCAGTTACTCGGAGGGAATGAACACTGAAGCTTTCTTT. The V call is TRBV6-6, the J call TRBJ1-1, with no clear D. This CDR3 has 15 residues. Trimming shortened V by 0 bases and J by 0 bases, and 8 bases separated the two germline ends. The germline gives CDR1 MNHNY, CDR2 SVGAGI (reference sequence).

This chain links TRBV6-5 with TRBJ1-2; D gene unclear. Trimming removed 0 bases at V and 8 bases at J, with 13 bases between. Germline values: CDR1 MNHEY, CDR2 SVGAGI. This CDR3 has 14 residues. The CDR3 sequence is CASSYSASSKGYTF. For the CDR3, the DNA is TGTGCCAGCAGTTACTCGGCATCATCAAAGGGCTACACCTTC.

J is TRBJ1-5 and V is TRBV5-5; TRBD1 might be the D (5 bases). The CDR3 is made up of 19 amino acids. Between the trimmed V and J ends, which lost 3 bases and 0 bases, there was a span of 22 bases. CDR1 is SGHKS, CDR2 YYEKEE, per germline (reference sequence). The CDR3 loop is CASSSDPKTALYSNQPQHF. The CDR3 DNA is TGTGCCAGCAGCTCCGACCCAAAGACAGCACTCTATAGCAATCAGCCCCAGCATTTT.

CDR3 nucleotides: TGTGCCATCAGTGAGGGGACAGGGGGCGGAAACTACAATGAGCAGTTCTTC. Encoded protein: CAISEGTGGGNYNEQFF. The chain uses TRBV10-3 and TRBJ2-1, with 12 nucleotides matching TRBD1. V gave up 2 bases and J gave up 3 bases; unmatched junction bases: 5. There are 17 residues in the CDR3. CDR1 and CDR2 from the germline V gene are ENHRY and SYGVKD.

This chain uses TRBV6-5 with TRBJ1-1; tentative D call: TRBD1 (5 bases). CDR1 and CDR2 (germline): MNHEY, SVGAGI. The length of the CDR3 is 15 residues. Trimming left V 7 bases short and J 4 bases short, with 19 bases between. The CDR3 loop reads CASKNLGEVGTEAFF. CDR3 nucleotide sequence: TGTGCCAGCAAAAATCTAGGGGAGGTGGGCACTGAAGCTTTCTTT.

This clone came up a few times. This rearrangement joins TRBV10-3 to TRBJ1-2; D may be TRBD1 (6 bases). CDR1 and CDR2 (germline): ENHRY, SYGVKD. V gave up 6 bases and J gave up 3 bases, with 8 bases separating them. This CDR3 region has 12 residues. The DNA of the CDR3 is TGTGCCATCAGCTCAGGGGACTATGGCTACACCTTC. This encodes CAISSGDYGYTF.